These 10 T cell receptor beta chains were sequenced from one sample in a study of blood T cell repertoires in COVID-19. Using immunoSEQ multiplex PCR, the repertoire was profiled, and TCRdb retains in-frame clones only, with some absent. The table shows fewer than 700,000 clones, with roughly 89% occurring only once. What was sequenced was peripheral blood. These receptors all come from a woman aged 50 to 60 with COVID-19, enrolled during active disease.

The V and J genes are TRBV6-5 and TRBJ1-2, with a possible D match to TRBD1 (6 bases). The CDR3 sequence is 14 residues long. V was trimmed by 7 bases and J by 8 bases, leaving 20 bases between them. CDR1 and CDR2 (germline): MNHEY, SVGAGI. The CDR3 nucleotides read TGTGCCAGCACTGGGGTGTGGGGGCACGGGGGCTACACCTTC. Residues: CASTGVWGHGGYTF.

In nucleotides, the CDR3 is TGTGCCAGCAGCTCCACGAGTGGACAGGTGATTACAACTAATGAAAAACTGTTTTTT. Its translation: CASSSTSGQVITTNEKLFF. The chain has TRBV3-1 (or the pseudogene TRBV3-2) and TRBJ1-4; TRBD1 matches 7 bases. J lost 0 bases, V lost 5 bases, and 15 bases had no gene match. Germline V gene data show CDR1 as LGHDT and CDR2 as YNNKEL (reference sequence). CDR3 length: 19 residues.

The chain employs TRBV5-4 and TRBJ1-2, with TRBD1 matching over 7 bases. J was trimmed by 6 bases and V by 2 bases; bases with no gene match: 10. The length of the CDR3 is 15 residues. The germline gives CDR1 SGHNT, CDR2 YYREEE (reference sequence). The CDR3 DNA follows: TGTGCCAGCAGCTTAGTCCCGGGACAGCTTCATGGCTACACCTTC. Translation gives CASSLVPGQLHGYTF.

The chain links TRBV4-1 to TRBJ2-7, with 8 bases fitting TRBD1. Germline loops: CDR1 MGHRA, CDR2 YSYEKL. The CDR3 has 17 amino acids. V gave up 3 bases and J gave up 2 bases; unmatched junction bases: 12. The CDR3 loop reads CASSHPQGAGRAYEQYF. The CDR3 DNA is TGCGCCAGCAGCCATCCCCAGGGGGCGGGGAGAGCCTACGAGCAGTACTTC.

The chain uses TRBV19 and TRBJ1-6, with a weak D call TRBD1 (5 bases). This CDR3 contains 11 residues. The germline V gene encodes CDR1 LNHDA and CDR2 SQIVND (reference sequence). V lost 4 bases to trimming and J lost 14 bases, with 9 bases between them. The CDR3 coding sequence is TGTGCCAGTAGTACTCAGGGCTCCCTCCACTTT. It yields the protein CASSTQGSLHF.

The CDR3 DNA sequence: TGTGCCAGCAGTTTGACAGGGGTAAATGAGCAGTTCTTC. It translates to CASSLTGVNEQFF. V is TRBV6-6 and J is TRBJ2-1; TRBD1 matches 8 bases. This CDR3 region has 13 residues. The germline CDR1 and CDR2 sequences are MNHNY and SVGAGI (reference sequence). Trimming at V came to 4 bases and at J to 7 bases, leaving 3 bases not matched to a gene.

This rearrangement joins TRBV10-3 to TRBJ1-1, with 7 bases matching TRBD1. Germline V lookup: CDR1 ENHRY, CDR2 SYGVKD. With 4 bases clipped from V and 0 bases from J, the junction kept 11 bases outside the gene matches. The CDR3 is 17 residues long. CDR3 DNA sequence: TGTGCCATCAGTGGGGGGCTCCGACAGGGCGTGAACACTGAAGCTTTCTTT. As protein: CAISGGLRQGVNTEAFF.

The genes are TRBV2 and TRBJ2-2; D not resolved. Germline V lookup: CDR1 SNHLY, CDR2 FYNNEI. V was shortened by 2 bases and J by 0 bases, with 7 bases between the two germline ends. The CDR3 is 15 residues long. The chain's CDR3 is CASSESRTNTGELFF. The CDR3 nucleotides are TGTGCCAGCAGTGAAAGCAGGACGAACACCGGGGAGCTGTTTTTT.

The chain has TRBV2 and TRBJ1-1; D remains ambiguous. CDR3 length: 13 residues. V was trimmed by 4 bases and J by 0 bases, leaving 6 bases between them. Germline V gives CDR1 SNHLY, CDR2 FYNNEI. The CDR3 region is CASSVRLNTEAFF. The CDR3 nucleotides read TGTGCCAGCAGTGTCAGGTTGAACACTGAAGCTTTCTTT.

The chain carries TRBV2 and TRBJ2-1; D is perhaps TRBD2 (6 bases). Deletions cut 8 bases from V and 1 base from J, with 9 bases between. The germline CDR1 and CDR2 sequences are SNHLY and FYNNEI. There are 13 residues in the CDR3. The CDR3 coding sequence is TGTGCCAGCGCGGAGGGTTCCTACAATGAGCAGTTCTTC. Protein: CASAEGSYNEQFF.